This T cell receptor beta chain was sequenced during a study of blood T cell repertoires in COVID-19. Study information: From the United States, Italy and Spain came samples of acute and convalescent COVID-19. The analysed material was cDNA or gDNA that came from T cells, B-cell-depleted T cells, or PBMCs.

Per the study methods: Amplifying reference gene primers gave estimates of nucleated cell counts. Libraries were prepared by immunoSEQ multiplex PCR; TCRdb keeps only in-frame clonotypes and omits some of them. V, J and clone size are taken as reported in that table, and D and trimming were inferred from the DNA itself. Of roughly 60,000 clones detected, around 82% appear once; the ten largest clones hold about 9.2%. Losses at the gene ends were 4 bases for V and 7 bases for J; bases not matched to a gene: 7. The CDR3 extends over 14 amino acids. Germline values: CDR1 SGHKS, CDR2 YYEKEE (reference sequence). Seattle-derived patients entered the study during active infection and were followed longitudinally.

The rearrangement links TRBV5-5 to TRBJ2-1; TRBD1 agrees at 8 bases. The sequence came from a man older than 75 with COVID-19, enrolled during active disease. Source material: peripheral blood. Written as DNA, the CDR3 is TGTGCCAGCAGCACACCGGACAGGGTTAATGAGCAGTTCTTC. Translation: CASSTPDRVNEQFF. Drawing the rest from reference TRBV5-5 and TRBJ2-1, the complete variable domain is DAGVTQSPTHLIKTRGQQVTLRCSPISGHKSVSWYQQVLGQGPQFIFQYYEKEERGRGNFPDRFSARQFPNYSSELNVNALLLGDSALYLCASSTPDRVNEQFFGPGTRLTVL.